The sequence of this T cell receptor (beta chain) was determined in a study of T-cell memory formation after mild COVID-19 (dated by TCRdb to the early 2020s). Broadly, across the study: Most TCR sequence clusters were specific to one of the two donors. In a couple of donors, T-cell clones that expanded and contracted after mild COVID-19 were tracked by sequencing TCRalpha and TCRbeta repertoires over time. Two young, previously healthy adult volunteers made up the cohort, one male and one female. Summary of the overall study and its limitations: The second-wave clones that peaked on day 37 were not confirmed to be SARS-CoV-2 specific. Contracting CD4+ clones appeared mostly in the CM and EM memory subsets, whereas CD8+ clones were enriched in EMRA. The study included only a couple of mild cases, and larger cohorts that include severe cases with pre-infection samples were judged to be necessary. Some responding clones were detected in pre-infection memory, which suggested that pre-existing cross-reactive memory T cells had joined the SARS-CoV-2 response. Clones that contracted from day 15 to 85 showed balanced CD4/CD8 phenotypes, whereas a second wave of clones that expanded from day 15 to 37 leaned towards CD4+.

Ficoll-Paque density gradient centrifugation was used to isolate PBMCs. Taken from cysteine to phenylalanine, the CDR3 has 17 residues. The DNA shown is the 51-base CDR3, in frame from base 1. The germline V gene supplies CDR1 SNHLY and CDR2 FYNNEI. V is cut by 8 bases and J by 2 bases, and the space between the germline ends is 23 bases. The sequencing machine was an Illumina NovaSeq 6000. TCRalpha and TCRbeta cDNA libraries were constructed by 5'RACE with constant-segment primers, with sample barcodes and unique molecular identifiers being introduced. Trizol reagent was used to extract RNA from every sample. Amplification of the libraries took two PCR steps, and the second step added a second sample barcode plus Illumina TruSeq adapters. Sequencing of libraries was performed on an Illumina NovaSeq with 2 x 150 bp paired-end reads. The study's processing was this. The reads were demultiplexed and collapsed into UMI-guided consensus sequences using migec v1.2.7. Using mixcr v2.1.11, UMI consensuses were aligned to TRA and TRB V and J templates and then assembled into clonotypes. Clonotypes were classified as expanded or contracted when called significant by both edgeR and NoisET, with noise models trained on biological replicates. edgeR calls used a false discovery rate-adjusted p below 0.01 and a log2 fold-change threshold of 1. As an exploratory analysis of dynamics, PCA with hierarchical clustering was applied to max-normalized trajectories of the 1000 most abundant clonotypes. Each responding clone was given a CD4 or CD8 phenotype based on the CD4+ and CD8+ repertoires, which had been sequenced separately. The public reads were quality trimmed at Q25 with fastp and then assembled into clones with MiXCR by TCRdb, keeping productive beta chains. Identical CDR3 protein sequences are pooled into one entry, listed with their most common genes and DNA. V and J calls and clone size were set by TCRdb, not the authors. The sample data list approximately 250,000 distinct CDR3 sequences, and around 15% of these were observed just once. The ten top clones hold around a fifth of the sample.

This clonotype turned up a few times. It lacks a known antigen. No much larger clone is present one base from it, and per-base qualities are unavailable. Sequenced input: PBMCs or a T cell subset sorted from them (not recorded which). This chain joins TRBV2 to TRBJ2-3; the D gene is possibly TRBD2, with 6 bases matching. This receptor was taken from a man younger than 35 who had mild COVID-19 (a few samples of this study predate the infection). The sample titles of this study are shuffled in the database, so cell type and time point are left out; the donor was told from shared clones. The CDR3 reads as follows: CASGSNLAGSVTDTQYF. The nucleotides are TGTGCCAGCGGAAGCAACCTGGCGGGGAGTGTCACAGATACGCAGTATTTT.